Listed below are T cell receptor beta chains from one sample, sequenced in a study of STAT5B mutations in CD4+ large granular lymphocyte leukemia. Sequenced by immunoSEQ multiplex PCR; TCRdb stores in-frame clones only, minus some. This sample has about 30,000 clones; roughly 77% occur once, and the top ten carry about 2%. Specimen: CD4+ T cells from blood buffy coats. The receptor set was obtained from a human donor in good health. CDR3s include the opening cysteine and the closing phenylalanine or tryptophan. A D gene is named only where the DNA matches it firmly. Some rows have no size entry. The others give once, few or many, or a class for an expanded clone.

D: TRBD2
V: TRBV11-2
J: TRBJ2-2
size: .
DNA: TGTGCCAGCAGCTTAGCAGCGGGGGGGCGCGGGGAGCTGTTTTTT
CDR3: CASSLAAGGRGELFF

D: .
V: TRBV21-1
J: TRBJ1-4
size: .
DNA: TGTGCCAGCCCGGACAGGTTGATGTATTATCGGAGAAAACTGTTTTTT
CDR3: CASPDRLMYYRRKLFF

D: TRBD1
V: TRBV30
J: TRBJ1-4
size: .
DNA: TGTGCCTGGTGGGGAGGGGGCGGCGGTGAAAAACTGTTTTTT
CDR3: CAWWGGGGGEKLFF

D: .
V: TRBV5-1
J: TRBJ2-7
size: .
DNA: TGCGCCAGCAGCTTGGGTGCAGGGGATGGAGGGGAGCAGTACTTC
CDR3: CASSLGAGDGGEQYF

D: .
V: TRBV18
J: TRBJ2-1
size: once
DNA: TGTGCCAGCTCACTTTTCTCTGGGCTAACCCGGAATGAGCAGTTCTTC
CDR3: CASSLFSGLTRNEQFF

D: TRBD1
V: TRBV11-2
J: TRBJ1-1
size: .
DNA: TGTGCCAGCAGCCCCTGGACAGGGAGGAACACTGAAGCTTTCTTT
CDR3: CASSPWTGRNTEAFF

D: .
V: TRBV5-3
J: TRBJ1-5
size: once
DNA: TGTGCCACGGCCAGAGACGTACGGAATCAGCCCCAGCATTTT
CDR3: CATARDVRNQPQHF

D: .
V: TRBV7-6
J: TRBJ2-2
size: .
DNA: TGTGCCAGCAGTACACAAACGAACACCGGGGAGCTGTTTTTT
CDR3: CASSTQTNTGELFF

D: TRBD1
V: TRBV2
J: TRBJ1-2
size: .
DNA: TGTGCCAGCAAGCAGGGGGCCTTAAATGGCTACACCTTC
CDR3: CASKQGALNGYTF

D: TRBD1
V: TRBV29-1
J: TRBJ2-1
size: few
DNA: TGCAGCGCTCGGACAGGGGGCCTTGGGGATGAGCAGTTCTTC
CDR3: CSARTGGLGDEQFF

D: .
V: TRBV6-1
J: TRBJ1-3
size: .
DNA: TGTGCCAGCAGTGACAGTCTCTCTGGAAACACCATATATTTT
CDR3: CASSDSLSGNTIYF

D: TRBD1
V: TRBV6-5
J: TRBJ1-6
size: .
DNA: TGTGCCAGCAGTTTGACCCGGGACAGGGGAAATTCACCCCTCCACTTT
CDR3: CASSLTRDRGNSPLHF

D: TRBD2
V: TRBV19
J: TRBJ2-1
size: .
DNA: TGTGCCAGTAGTACCCGGACTAGCGGGGGGGCCAGAGAGCAGTTCTTC
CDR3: CASSTRTSGGAREQFF

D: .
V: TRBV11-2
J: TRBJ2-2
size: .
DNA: TGTGCCAGCAGCCCCTTAGGGGAGAACACCGGGGAGCTGTTTTTT
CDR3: CASSPLGENTGELFF

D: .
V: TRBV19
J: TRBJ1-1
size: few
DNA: TGTGCCAGTACCCCCCACGAGAGACACACTGAAGCTTTCTTT
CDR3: CASTPHERHTEAFF

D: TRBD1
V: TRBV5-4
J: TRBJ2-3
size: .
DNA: TGTGCCAGCAGCCCTACGCCGGGACAGGGGGTTTCGGGAGATACGCAGTATTTT
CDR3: CASSPTPGQGVSGDTQYF

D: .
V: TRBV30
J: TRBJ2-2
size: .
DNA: TGTGCCTGGAGTGGACTAGTTGCATCTGGGGAGCTGTTTTTT
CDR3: CAWSGLVASGELFF

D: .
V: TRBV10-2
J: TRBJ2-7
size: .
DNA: TGCGCCAGCAGTGATCTAGGAGCCTCCTACGAGCAGTACTTC
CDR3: CASSDLGASYEQYF

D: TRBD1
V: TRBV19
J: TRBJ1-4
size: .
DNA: TGTGCCAGCCGGGACAGGCCAACAACTAATGAAAAACTGTTTTTT
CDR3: CASRDRPTTNEKLFF

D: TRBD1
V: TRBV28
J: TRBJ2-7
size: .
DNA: TGTGCCAGCGGTACCACAGGGGGGCTTTACGAGCAGTACTTC
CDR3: CASGTTGGLYEQYF

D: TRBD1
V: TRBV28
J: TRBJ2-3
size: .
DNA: TGTGCCAGCAGTTCATCCGGGACAGGGGGCGCCCCAGATACGCAGTATTTT
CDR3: CASSSSGTGGAPDTQYF

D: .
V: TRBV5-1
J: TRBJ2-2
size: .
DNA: TGCGCCAGCAGCCCCCCGGGGGCCGGGGAGCTGTTTTTT
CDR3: CASSPPGAGELFF

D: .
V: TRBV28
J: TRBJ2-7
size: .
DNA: TGTGCCAGCAGTTGGCGGTACGAGCAGTACTTC
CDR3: CASSWRYEQYF

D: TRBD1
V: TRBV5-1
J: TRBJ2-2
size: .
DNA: TGCGCCAGCAGCGGGACAGGGAACACCGGGGAGCTGTTTTTT
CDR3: CASSGTGNTGELFF

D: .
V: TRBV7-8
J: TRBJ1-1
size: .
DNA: TGTGCCAGCAGCTTAATGGGGAGGAGGGACACTGAAGCTTTCTTT
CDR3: CASSLMGRRDTEAFF

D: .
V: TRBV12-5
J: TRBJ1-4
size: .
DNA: TGTGCTAGTGGTTTGGGGACAGTGAAGAATGAAAAACTGTTTTTT
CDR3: CASGLGTVKNEKLFF

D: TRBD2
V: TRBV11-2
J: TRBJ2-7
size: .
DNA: TGTGCCAGCAGCTTAGAATCGTCGGTAGCGGGGGCCGCGCTAGAGCAGTACTTC
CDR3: CASSLESSVAGAALEQYF

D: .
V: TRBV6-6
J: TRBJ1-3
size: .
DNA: TGTGCCAGCAGTTACTCGCCCGACACCTCTGGAAACACCATATATTTT
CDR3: CASSYSPDTSGNTIYF

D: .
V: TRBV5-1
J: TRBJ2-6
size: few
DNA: TGCGCCAGCAGCAAGGACGTATCTGGGGCCAACGTCCTGACTTTC
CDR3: CASSKDVSGANVLTF

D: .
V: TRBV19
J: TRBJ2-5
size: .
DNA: TGTGCCAGTAGTATGGGCGGCGTCCAAGAGACCCAGTACTTC
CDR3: CASSMGGVQETQYF

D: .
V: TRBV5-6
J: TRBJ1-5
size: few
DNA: TGTGCCAGCAGCTCAGGGGTAAGGAGCAATCAGCCCCAGCATTTT
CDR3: CASSSGVRSNQPQHF

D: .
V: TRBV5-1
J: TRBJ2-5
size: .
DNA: TGCGCCAGCAGCTTGGGGGTCGGGGCTTTCCAAGAGACCCAGTACTTC
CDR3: CASSLGVGAFQETQYF

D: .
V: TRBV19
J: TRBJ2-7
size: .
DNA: TGTGCCAGTAGCAGGACTTCCTCCTACGAGCAGTACTTC
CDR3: CASSRTSSYEQYF

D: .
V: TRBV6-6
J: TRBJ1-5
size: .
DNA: TGTGCCAGCAGTCCCTACCTGGACACTAGCAATCAGCCCCAGCATTTT
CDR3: CASSPYLDTSNQPQHF

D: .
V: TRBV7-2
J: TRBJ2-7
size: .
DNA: TGTGCCAGCAGCTTAGACAGTTCCTACGAGCAGTACTTC
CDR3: CASSLDSSYEQYF

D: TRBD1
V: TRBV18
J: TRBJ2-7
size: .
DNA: TGTGCCAGCTCACCTCTTCAGTTTTCCGGACAGGGGGGATACGAGCAGTACTTC
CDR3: CASSPLQFSGQGGYEQYF

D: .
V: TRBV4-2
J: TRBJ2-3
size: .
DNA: TGTGCCAGCAGCCAAGATAGGGGGGGACAGCTAGGCACAGATACGCAGTATTTT
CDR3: CASSQDRGGQLGTDTQYF

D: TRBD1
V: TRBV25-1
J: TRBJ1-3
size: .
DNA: TGTGCCAGCAGTGGGACAGGGGGATTTGGAAACACCATATATTTT
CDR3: CASSGTGGFGNTIYF

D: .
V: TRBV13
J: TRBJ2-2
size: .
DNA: TGTGCCAGCAGCCGCCTAACACGGGTGTATCAGACCGGGGAGCTGTTTTTT
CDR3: CASSRLTRVYQTGELFF

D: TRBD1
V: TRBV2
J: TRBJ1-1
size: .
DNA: TGTGCCAGCAGGGACAGGGTTGGGACTGAAGCTTTCTTT
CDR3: CASRDRVGTEAFF

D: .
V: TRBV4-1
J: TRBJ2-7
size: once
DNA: TGCGCCAGCAGCCAAGAAAGGGTAGATCTTTACGAGCAGTACTTC
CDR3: CASSQERVDLYEQYF

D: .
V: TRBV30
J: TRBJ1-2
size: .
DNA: TGTGCCTGGAACTCCGGGACCCCGGCCTCTGGCTACACCTTC
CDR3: CAWNSGTPASGYTF

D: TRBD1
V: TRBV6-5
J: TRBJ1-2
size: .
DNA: TGTGCCAGCAGTACCATGACAGGGGACTATGGCTACACCTTC
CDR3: CASSTMTGDYGYTF

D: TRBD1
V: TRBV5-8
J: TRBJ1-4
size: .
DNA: TGTGCCAGCAGCTTGGCCGGGACAGGGAATGAAAAACTGTTTTTT
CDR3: CASSLAGTGNEKLFF

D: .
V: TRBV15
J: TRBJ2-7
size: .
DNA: TGTGCCACCAGCAGAGTAGTAGGAATCCCCTTTGAATATCCCTACGAGCAGTACTTC
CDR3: CATSRVVGIPFEYPYEQYF

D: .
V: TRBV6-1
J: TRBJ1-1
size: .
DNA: TGTGCCAGCAGTGAACAGGGAAGGAAAGCTTTCTTT
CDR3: CASSEQGRKAFF

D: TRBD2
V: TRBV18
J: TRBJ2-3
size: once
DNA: TGTGCCAGCTCACCACCCGAGCGGGGAGATACGCAGTATTTT
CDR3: CASSPPERGDTQYF

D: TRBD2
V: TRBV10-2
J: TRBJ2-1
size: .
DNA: TGCGCCAGCAGCGACCGGACTAGCGGGGGAGCGAATGAGCAGTTCTTC
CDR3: CASSDRTSGGANEQFF

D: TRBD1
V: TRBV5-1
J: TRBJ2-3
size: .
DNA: TGCGCCAGCAACAGGGGATTGGGCACAGATACGCAGTATTTT
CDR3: CASNRGLGTDTQYF

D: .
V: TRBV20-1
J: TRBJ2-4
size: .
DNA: TGCAGTGCTATGGGCAAAAACATTCAGTACTTC
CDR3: CSAMGKNIQYF

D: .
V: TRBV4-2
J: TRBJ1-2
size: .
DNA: TGTGCCAGCAGCCAAGAGGGGGCGGACGGCTACACCTTC
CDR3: CASSQEGADGYTF

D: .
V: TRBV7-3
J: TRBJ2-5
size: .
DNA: TGTGCCAGCAGCTCCAATGGGGGAGCACGAGAGACCCAGTACTTC
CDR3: CASSSNGGARETQYF

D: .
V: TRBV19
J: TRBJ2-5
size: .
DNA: TGTGCCAGTAGTTGGACTACACAAGAGACCCAGTACTTC
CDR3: CASSWTTQETQYF

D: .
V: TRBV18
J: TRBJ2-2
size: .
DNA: TGTGCCAGCTCACCACTCGGGGGGCAGGACACCGGGGAGCTGTTTTTT
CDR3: CASSPLGGQDTGELFF

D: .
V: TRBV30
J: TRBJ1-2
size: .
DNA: TGTGCCTGGAGTGAACAGAACTATGGCTACACCTTC
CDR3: CAWSEQNYGYTF

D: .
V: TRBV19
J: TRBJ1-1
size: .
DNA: TGTGCCAGTAGTACAGGGGCGCCGGATGAAGCTTTCTTT
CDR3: CASSTGAPDEAFF

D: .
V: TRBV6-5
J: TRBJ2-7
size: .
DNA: TGTGCCACTTCGGTGGAGCGGTCCTACGAGCAGTACTTC
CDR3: CATSVERSYEQYF

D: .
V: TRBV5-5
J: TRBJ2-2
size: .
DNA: TGTGCCAGCAGCCAGACCGGGGAGCTGTTTTTT
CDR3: CASSQTGELFF

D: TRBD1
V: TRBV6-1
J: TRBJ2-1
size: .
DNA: TGTGCCAGCAGTCTCCGGGACAGGGACAATGAGCAGTTCTTC
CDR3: CASSLRDRDNEQFF

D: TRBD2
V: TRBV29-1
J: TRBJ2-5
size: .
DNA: TGCAGCGTTGGTTCTAGCGGGAGTGCCCAAGAGACCCAGTACTTC
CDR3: CSVGSSGSAQETQYF